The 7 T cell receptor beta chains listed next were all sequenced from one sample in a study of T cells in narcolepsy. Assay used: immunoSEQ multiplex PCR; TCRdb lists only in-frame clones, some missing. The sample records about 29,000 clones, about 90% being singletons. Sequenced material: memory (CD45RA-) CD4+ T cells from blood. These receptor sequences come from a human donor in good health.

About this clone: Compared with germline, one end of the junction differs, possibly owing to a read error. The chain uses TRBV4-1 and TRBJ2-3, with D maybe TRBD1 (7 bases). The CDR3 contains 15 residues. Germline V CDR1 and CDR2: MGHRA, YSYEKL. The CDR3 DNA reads TGTGCCAGCAGCCAAGGAGGGGGCGAAGCAGATACGCAGTATTTT. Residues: CASSQGGGEADTQYF.

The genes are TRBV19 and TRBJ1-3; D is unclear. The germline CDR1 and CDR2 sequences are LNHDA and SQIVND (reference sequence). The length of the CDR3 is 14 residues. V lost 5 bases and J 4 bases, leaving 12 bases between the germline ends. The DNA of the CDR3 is TGTGCCAGTAGTTTGTCAGGTTTCGGAAACACCATATATTTT. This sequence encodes CASSLSGFGNTIYF.

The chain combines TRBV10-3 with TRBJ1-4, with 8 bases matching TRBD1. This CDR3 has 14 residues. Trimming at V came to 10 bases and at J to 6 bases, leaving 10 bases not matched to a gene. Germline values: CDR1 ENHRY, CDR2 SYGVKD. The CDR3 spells CATLDRDNDEKLFF. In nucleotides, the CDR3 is TGTGCCACCTTGGACAGGGATAATGATGAAAAACTGTTTTTT.

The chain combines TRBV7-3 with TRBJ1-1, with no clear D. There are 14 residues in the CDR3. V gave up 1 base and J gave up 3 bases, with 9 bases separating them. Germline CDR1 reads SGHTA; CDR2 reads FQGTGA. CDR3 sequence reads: CASSLNGVHTEAFF. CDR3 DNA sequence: TGTGCCAGCAGCTTAAACGGGGTCCACACTGAAGCTTTCTTT.

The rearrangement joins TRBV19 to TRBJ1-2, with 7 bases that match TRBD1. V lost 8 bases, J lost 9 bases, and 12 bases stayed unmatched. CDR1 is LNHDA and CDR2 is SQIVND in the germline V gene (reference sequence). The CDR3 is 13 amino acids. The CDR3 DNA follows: TGTGCCAGTTCCCCGGGACAGCGATTGAGCTACACCTTC. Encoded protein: CASSPGQRLSYTF.

The CDR3 DNA follows: TGTGCCAGCAGTTTGGGACAGGGGAGGGTTGGGAGCAATCAGCCCCAGCATTTT. Its protein product is CASSLGQGRVGSNQPQHF. The gene calls are TRBV28 and TRBJ1-5; 10 bases are shared with TRBD1. Looked up from germline, CDR1 is MDHEN and CDR2 is SYDVKM. The CDR3 totals 18 residues. V shed 3 bases, J shed 1 base, and the junction held 9 bases outside the gene matches.

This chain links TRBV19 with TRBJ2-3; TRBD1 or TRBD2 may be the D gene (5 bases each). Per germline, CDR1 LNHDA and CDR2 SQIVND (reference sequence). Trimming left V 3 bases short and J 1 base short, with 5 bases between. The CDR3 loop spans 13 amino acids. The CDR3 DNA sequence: TGTGCCAGTAGTATGGGGGGCACAGATACGCAGTATTTT. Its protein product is CASSMGGTDTQYF.